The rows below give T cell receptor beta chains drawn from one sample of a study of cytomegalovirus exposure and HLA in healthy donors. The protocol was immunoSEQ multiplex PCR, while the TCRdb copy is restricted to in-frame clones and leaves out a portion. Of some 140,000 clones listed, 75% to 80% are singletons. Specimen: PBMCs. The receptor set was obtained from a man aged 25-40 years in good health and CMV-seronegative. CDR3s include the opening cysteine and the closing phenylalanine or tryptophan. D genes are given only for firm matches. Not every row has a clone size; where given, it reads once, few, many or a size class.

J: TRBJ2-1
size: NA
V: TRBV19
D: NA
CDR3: CASSMVGAVGWNEQFF
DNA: TGTGCCAGTAGTATGGTGGGGGCAGTAGGGTGGAATGAGCAGTTCTTC

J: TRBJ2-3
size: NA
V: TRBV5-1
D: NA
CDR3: CASSLDRTSTDTQYF
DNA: TGCGCCAGCAGCTTGGACAGGACCAGCACAGATACGCAGTATTTT

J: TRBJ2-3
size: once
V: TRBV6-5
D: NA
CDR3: CASSYMSQSTDTQYF
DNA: TGTGCCAGCAGTTACATGTCCCAGTCCACAGATACGCAGTATTTT

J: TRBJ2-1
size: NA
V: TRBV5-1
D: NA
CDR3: CASGTTYNEQFF
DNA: TGCGCCAGCGGGACAACCTACAATGAGCAGTTCTTC

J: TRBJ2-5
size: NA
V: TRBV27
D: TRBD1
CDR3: CASSTGDGEGETQYF
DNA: TGTGCCAGCAGTACAGGGGACGGGGAAGGGGAGACCCAGTACTTC

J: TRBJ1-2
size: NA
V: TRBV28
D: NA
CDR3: CASSLVSRMGWGYTF
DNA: TGTGCCAGCAGTTTAGTCTCCAGGATGGGTTGGGGCTACACCTTC

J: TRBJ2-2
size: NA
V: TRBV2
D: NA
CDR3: CASSGENTRELFF
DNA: TGTGCCAGCAGTGGGGAGAACACTCGGGAGCTGTTTTTT

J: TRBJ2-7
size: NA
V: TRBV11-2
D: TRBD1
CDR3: CASSRTGTGNEQYF
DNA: TGTGCCAGCAGCCGTACCGGGACAGGTAACGAGCAGTACTTC

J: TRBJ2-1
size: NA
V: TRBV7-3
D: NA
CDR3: CASSFRGSYNEQFF
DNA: TGTGCCAGCAGCTTTCGGGGCTCCTACAATGAGCAGTTCTTC

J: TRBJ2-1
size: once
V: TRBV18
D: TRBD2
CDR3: CASSPPQPRTSGRAPAYNEQFF
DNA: TGTGCCAGCTCACCTCCACAGCCGAGGACTAGCGGGAGGGCCCCTGCCTACAATGAGCAGTTCTTC

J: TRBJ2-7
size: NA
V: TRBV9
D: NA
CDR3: CASSETGGFYEQYF
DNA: TGTGCCAGCAGCGAAACGGGGGGCTTCTACGAGCAGTACTTC

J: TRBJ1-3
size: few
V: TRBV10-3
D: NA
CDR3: CAISESIPRPGNTIYF
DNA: TGTGCCATCAGTGAGTCGATCCCCAGGCCCGGAAACACCATATATTTT

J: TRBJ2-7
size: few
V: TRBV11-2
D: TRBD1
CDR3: CASSWGQIREQYF
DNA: TGTGCCAGCAGCTGGGGACAGATTCGCGAGCAGTACTTC

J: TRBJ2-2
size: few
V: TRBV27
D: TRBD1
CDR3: CASSLWQGVDTGELFF
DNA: TGTGCCAGCAGTTTATGGCAGGGGGTCGACACCGGGGAGCTGTTTTTT

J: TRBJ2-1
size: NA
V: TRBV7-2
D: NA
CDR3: CASSLGSYYNEQFF
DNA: TGTGCCAGCAGCTTGGGCAGCTATTACAATGAGCAGTTCTTC

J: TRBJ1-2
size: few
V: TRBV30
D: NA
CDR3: CAWSLKDRTNYGYTF
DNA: TGTGCCTGGAGTCTTAAGGACAGAACTAACTATGGCTACACCTTC

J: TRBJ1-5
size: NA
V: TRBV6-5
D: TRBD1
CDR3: CASSYLQGDQPQHF
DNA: TGTGCCAGCAGTTACCTACAGGGGGATCAGCCCCAGCATTTT

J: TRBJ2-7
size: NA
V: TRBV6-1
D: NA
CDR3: CATYDSPRIGEQYF
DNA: TGTGCCACCTACGACTCTCCCCGAATTGGGGAGCAGTACTTC

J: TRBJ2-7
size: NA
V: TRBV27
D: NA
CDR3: CASSLSAGGYEQYF
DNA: TGTGCCAGCAGTTTATCGGCAGGGGGGTACGAGCAGTACTTC

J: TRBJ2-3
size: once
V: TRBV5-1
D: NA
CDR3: CASGRWPGGTQYF
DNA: TGCGCCAGCGGCCGTTGGCCGGGTGGTACGCAGTATTTT

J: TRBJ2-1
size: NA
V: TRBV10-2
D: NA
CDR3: CASSESSASYNEQFF
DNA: TGCGCCAGCAGTGAGTCGAGCGCCTCCTACAATGAGCAGTTCTTC

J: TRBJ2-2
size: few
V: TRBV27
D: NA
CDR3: CASRQGAGELFF
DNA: TGTGCCAGCAGGCAGGGCGCCGGGGAGCTGTTTTTT

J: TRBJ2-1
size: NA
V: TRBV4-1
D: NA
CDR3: CASSQDQLVGSSYNEQFF
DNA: TGCGCCAGCAGCCAAGATCAACTCGTTGGGAGCTCCTACAATGAGCAGTTCTTC

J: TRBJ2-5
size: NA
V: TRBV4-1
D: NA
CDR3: CASSQDVSYGTQYF
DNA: TGCGCCAGCAGCCAAGATGTGAGCTACGGGACCCAGTACTTC

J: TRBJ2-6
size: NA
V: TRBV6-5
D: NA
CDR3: CASSSLAGANVLTF
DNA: TGTGCCAGCAGTTCCCTCGCTGGGGCCAACGTCCTGACTTTC

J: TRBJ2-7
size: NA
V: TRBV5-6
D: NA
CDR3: CASSWGGTHYEQYF
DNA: TGTGCCAGCAGCTGGGGCGGGACCCACTACGAGCAGTACTTC

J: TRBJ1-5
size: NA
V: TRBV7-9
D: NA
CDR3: CASSLTGSNQPQHF
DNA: TGTGCCAGCAGCTTAACGGGGAGCAATCAGCCCCAGCATTTT

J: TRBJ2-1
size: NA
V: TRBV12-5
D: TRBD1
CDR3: CASGLVLSGQGFYEQFF
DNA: TGTGCTAGTGGTTTGGTACTATCGGGACAGGGGTTCTATGAGCAGTTCTTC

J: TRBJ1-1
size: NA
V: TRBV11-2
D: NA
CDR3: CASSPGGVNTEAFF
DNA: TGTGCCAGCAGCCCAGGCGGGGTGAACACTGAAGCTTTCTTT

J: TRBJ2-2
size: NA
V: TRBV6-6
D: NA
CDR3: CASTFSGELFF
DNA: TGTGCCAGCACTTTCAGCGGGGAGCTGTTTTTT

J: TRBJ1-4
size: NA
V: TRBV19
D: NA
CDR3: CASKMNARGEDEKLFF
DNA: TGTGCCAGTAAGATGAATGCCCGGGGGGAGGATGAAAAACTGTTTTTT

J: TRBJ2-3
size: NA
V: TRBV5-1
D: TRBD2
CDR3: CASSIGLAGAADTQYF
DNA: TGCGCCAGCAGCATCGGACTAGCGGGAGCAGCAGATACGCAGTATTTT

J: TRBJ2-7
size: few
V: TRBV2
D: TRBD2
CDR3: CASSEGGSSYEQYF
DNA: TGTGCCAGCAGTGAGGGGGGGAGCTCCTACGAGCAGTACTTC

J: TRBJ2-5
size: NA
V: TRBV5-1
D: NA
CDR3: CASSHPQYSQETQYF
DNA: TGCGCCAGCAGCCATCCACAGTACTCCCAAGAGACCCAGTACTTC

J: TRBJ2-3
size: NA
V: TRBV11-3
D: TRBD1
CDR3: CASSPDRGRRDTQYF
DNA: TGTGCCAGCAGCCCGGACAGGGGGCGAAGGGATACGCAGTATTTT

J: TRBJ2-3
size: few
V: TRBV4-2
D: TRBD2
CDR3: CASSHPLAGESTDTQYF
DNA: TGTGCCAGCAGCCACCCTTTGGCGGGAGAGAGCACAGATACGCAGTATTTT

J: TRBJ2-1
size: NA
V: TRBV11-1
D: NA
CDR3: CASSLQGLGYNEQFF
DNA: TGTGCCAGCAGCTTACAGGGTTTGGGGTACAATGAGCAGTTCTTC

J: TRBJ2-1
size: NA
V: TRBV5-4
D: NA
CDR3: CASSLRVNHHDEQFF
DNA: TGTGCCAGCAGCTTGCGGGTCAATCACCACGATGAGCAGTTCTTC

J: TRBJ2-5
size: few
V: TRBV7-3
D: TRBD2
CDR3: CASSLRGLGDPREETQYF
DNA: TGTGCCAGCAGCTTAAGGGGACTAGGGGATCCCAGGGAGGAGACCCAGTACTTC

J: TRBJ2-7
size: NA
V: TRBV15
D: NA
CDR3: CATSTRTYGQPYF
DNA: TGTGCCACCAGCACCAGGACATACGGTCAACCGTACTTC

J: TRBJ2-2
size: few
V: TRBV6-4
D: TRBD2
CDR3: CASRVSGGRGDTGELFF
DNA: TGTGCCAGCAGGGTGTCTGGCGGGAGGGGGGACACCGGGGAGCTGTTTTTT

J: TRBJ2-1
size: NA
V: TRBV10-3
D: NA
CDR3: CAISESSNRPLNEQFF
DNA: TGTGCCATCAGTGAGTCGTCAAACAGGCCCCTCAATGAGCAGTTCTTC

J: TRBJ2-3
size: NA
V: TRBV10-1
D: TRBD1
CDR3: CASSALRGQGSDTQYF
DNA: TGCGCCAGCAGTGCCCTTCGAGGACAGGGGTCAGATACGCAGTATTTT

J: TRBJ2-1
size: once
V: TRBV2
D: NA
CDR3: CASTKSVYNEQFF
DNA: TGTGCCAGCACCAAATCAGTGTACAATGAGCAGTTCTTC

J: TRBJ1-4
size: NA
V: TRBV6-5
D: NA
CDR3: CASSYSGGLGEKLFF
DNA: TGTGCCAGCAGTTACTCCGGGGGACTCGGTGAAAAACTGTTTTTT

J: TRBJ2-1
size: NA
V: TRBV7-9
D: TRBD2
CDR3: CASSHWTSGVNEQFF
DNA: TGTGCCAGCAGCCATTGGACTAGCGGGGTCAATGAGCAGTTCTTC

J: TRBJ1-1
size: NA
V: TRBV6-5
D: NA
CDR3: CASSPSGRNTEAFF
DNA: TGTGCCAGCAGCCCCTCTGGGCGGAACACTGAAGCTTTCTTT

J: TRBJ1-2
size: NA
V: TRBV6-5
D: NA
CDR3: CASSYDSRHMKGYTF
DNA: TGTGCCAGCAGTTACGACAGCCGACACATGAAGGGCTACACCTTC